This is a list of T cell receptor beta chains from one sample in a study of memory CD4+ T cells and cytomegalovirus serostatus. Profiled with immunoSEQ multiplex PCR; TCRdb holds only in-frame clones, not every one. The repertoire holds fewer than 50,000 clones, about 79% seen once, with about 1.1% in the top ten. Material: memory CD4+ T cells from blood. The source of these receptors is an adult in good health and CMV-seronegative. The CDR3 runs from the conserved cysteine through the conserved F or W. Fields, in order: D gene, clone size, V gene, J gene, CDR3 length, CDR3 protein, CDR3 DNA. The D gene is left open where the match is weak. Size tells how often a clone was seen (once, few, many) or the class of an expanded clone, and some rows leave it out.

D: -
size: -
V: TRBV11-3
J: TRBJ2-1
length: 17
CDR3: CASSQRARGLSYNEQFF
DNA: TGTGCCAGCAGCCAAAGGGCTCGGGGGCTGTCCTACAATGAGCAGTTCTTC

D: -
size: -
V: TRBV9
J: TRBJ1-1
length: 14
CDR3: CASSTSTVNTEAFF
DNA: TGTGCCAGCAGCACCTCGACAGTGAACACTGAAGCTTTCTTT

D: -
size: -
V: TRBV6-5
J: TRBJ1-1
length: 14
CDR3: CASSNLGGDTEAFF
DNA: TGTGCCAGCAGTAACCTGGGGGGGGACACTGAAGCTTTCTTT

D: TRBD1
size: few
V: TRBV2
J: TRBJ1-1
length: 13
CDR3: CASSERTGSMDFF
DNA: TGTGCCAGCAGTGAAAGGACAGGCTCGATGGATTTCTTT

D: -
size: -
V: TRBV7-2
J: TRBJ2-3
length: 16
CDR3: CASSNAGRISTDTQYF
DNA: TGTGCCAGCAGCAACGCCGGACGGATCAGCACAGATACGCAGTATTTT

D: -
size: few
V: TRBV19
J: TRBJ1-1
length: 13
CDR3: CASRGRTNTEAFF
DNA: TGTGCCAGTCGAGGCCGGACGAACACTGAAGCTTTCTTT

D: -
size: -
V: TRBV2
J: TRBJ2-2
length: 16
CDR3: CASRGPGHTNTGELFF
DNA: TGTGCCAGCAGGGGTCCGGGACACACGAACACCGGGGAGCTGTTTTTT

D: TRBD1
size: once
V: TRBV15
J: TRBJ1-1
length: 11
CDR3: CATPRGAGPFF
DNA: TGTGCCACCCCCAGGGGGGCAGGTCCTTTCTTT

D: -
size: -
V: TRBV4-2
J: TRBJ2-7
length: 14
CDR3: CASSQAGTGNEQYF
DNA: TGTGCCAGCAGCCAGGCCGGGACTGGCAACGAGCAGTACTTC

D: -
size: -
V: TRBV15
J: TRBJ2-2
length: 18
CDR3: CATSRDRDGRRGTGELFF
DNA: TGTGCCACCAGCAGAGATCGGGACGGGCGGAGGGGGACCGGGGAGCTGTTTTTT

D: TRBD2
size: -
V: TRBV11-3
J: TRBJ2-5
length: 18
CDR3: CASSLGLAGGYPQETQYF
DNA: TGTGCCAGCAGCTTAGGGCTAGCGGGAGGTTACCCACAAGAGACCCAGTACTTC

D: -
size: few
V: TRBV29-1
J: TRBJ1-2
length: 12
CDR3: CSDLDSLYGYTF
DNA: TGCAGCGACCTCGACAGCCTCTATGGCTACACCTTC

D: -
size: -
V: TRBV6-6
J: TRBJ1-2
length: 13
CDR3: CASSRRGRTGYTF
DNA: TGTGCCAGCAGTCGCCGGGGCCGAACTGGCTACACCTTC

D: TRBD2
size: -
V: TRBV7-2
J: TRBJ2-1
length: 15
CDR3: CASSLGLAGVNEQFF
DNA: TGTGCCAGCAGCTTAGGACTAGCGGGCGTCAATGAGCAGTTCTTC

D: -
size: -
V: TRBV19
J: TRBJ1-3
length: 13
CDR3: CASSMQSGNTIYF
DNA: TGTGCCAGTAGTATGCAGTCTGGAAACACCATATATTTT

D: -
size: -
V: TRBV5-5
J: TRBJ1-3
length: 15
CDR3: CASSLRGLSGNTIYF
DNA: TGTGCCAGCAGCTTGCGGGGATTGTCTGGAAACACCATATATTTT

D: TRBD2
size: -
V: TRBV4-2
J: TRBJ2-5
length: 18
CDR3: CASSRELTSGIIQETQYF
DNA: TGTGCCAGCAGCCGGGAGTTGACTAGCGGTATTATACAAGAGACCCAGTACTTC

D: TRBD1
size: few
V: TRBV28
J: TRBJ1-3
length: 16
CDR3: CASSSAGQGAGNTIYF
DNA: TGTGCCAGCAGTTCCGCCGGACAGGGGGCTGGAAACACCATATATTTT

D: -
size: few
V: TRBV6-5
J: TRBJ1-1
length: 15
CDR3: CASSYSRTLNTEAFF
DNA: TGTGCCAGCAGTTACTCCAGGACATTGAACACTGAAGCTTTCTTT

D: TRBD2
size: -
V: TRBV30
J: TRBJ2-3
length: 15
CDR3: CASIRGSGSTDTQYF
DNA: TGTGCCTCCATTAGGGGTAGCGGGAGCACAGATACGCAGTATTTT

D: -
size: few
V: TRBV7-6
J: TRBJ2-2
length: 18
CDR3: CASSLNLRGRRITGELFF
DNA: TGTGCCAGCAGCTTAAATCTACGGGGACGGAGAATAACCGGGGAGCTGTTTTTT

D: -
size: once
V: TRBV4-3
J: TRBJ2-3
length: 17
CDR3: CASSQDRAVASTDTQYF
DNA: TGCGCCAGCAGCCAAGATCGGGCGGTAGCAAGCACAGATACGCAGTATTTT

D: -
size: -
V: TRBV19
J: TRBJ1-5
length: 13
CDR3: CASSGWGRQPQHF
DNA: TGTGCCAGTAGCGGGTGGGGTCGACAGCCCCAGCATTTT

D: -
size: -
V: TRBV7-3
J: TRBJ1-1
length: 12
CDR3: CASSHQGGEAFF
DNA: TGTGCCAGCAGCCATCAGGGAGGGGAAGCTTTCTTT

D: TRBD1
size: -
V: TRBV4-2
J: TRBJ2-5
length: 14
CDR3: CASSQDGTAKTQYF
DNA: TGTGCCAGCAGCCAAGACGGGACAGCAAAGACCCAGTACTTC

D: -
size: -
V: TRBV13
J: TRBJ1-2
length: 14
CDR3: CASSLWEEERSYTF
DNA: TGTGCCAGCAGCTTATGGGAGGAAGAGAGGAGCTACACCTTC

D: TRBD2
size: -
V: TRBV29-1
J: TRBJ2-2
length: 16
CDR3: CSVLAGEGSNTGELFF
DNA: TGCAGCGTCTTAGCGGGGGAGGGCTCGAACACCGGGGAGCTGTTTTTT

D: TRBD2
size: -
V: TRBV5-4
J: TRBJ2-1
length: 14
CDR3: CASSLRLAGREQFF
DNA: TGTGCCAGCAGCTTGCGGCTAGCGGGAAGGGAGCAGTTCTTC

D: TRBD1
size: -
V: TRBV2
J: TRBJ1-5
length: 12
CDR3: CASSDRGQAEHF
DNA: TGTGCCAGCAGTGACCGCGGACAGGCTGAGCATTTT

D: -
size: -
V: TRBV7-8
J: TRBJ2-1
length: 21
CDR3: CASSGGSRLAVEPLGGDEQFF
DNA: TGTGCCAGCAGCGGAGGCAGCCGACTGGCAGTCGAACCCCTGGGGGGTGATGAGCAGTTCTTC

D: -
size: -
V: TRBV19
J: TRBJ1-4
length: 14
CDR3: CASSIPGSNEKLFF
DNA: TGTGCCAGTAGTATTCCCGGTAGTAATGAAAAACTGTTTTTT

D: TRBD2
size: -
V: TRBV7-2
J: TRBJ2-3
length: 14
CDR3: CASSPGLASVTQYF
DNA: TGTGCCAGCAGCCCCGGACTAGCTTCCGTTACGCAGTATTTT

D: -
size: -
V: TRBV7-3
J: TRBJ2-3
length: 16
CDR3: CASSLSLGSGTDTQYF
DNA: TGTGCCAGCAGCTTAAGTCTTGGGAGTGGCACAGATACGCAGTATTTT

D: -
size: -
V: TRBV19
J: TRBJ2-3
length: 15
CDR3: CASSIRPSARDTQYF
DNA: TGTGCCAGTAGTATCCGCCCTAGTGCCAGAGATACGCAGTATTTT

D: TRBD1
size: -
V: TRBV9
J: TRBJ1-2
length: 16
CDR3: CASSVDSTGGPYGYTF
DNA: TGTGCCAGCAGCGTAGACTCCACAGGGGGGCCCTATGGCTACACCTTC

D: TRBD1
size: -
V: TRBV10-3
J: TRBJ2-5
length: 13
CDR3: CAISWDRQETQYF
DNA: TGTGCCATCAGCTGGGACAGACAAGAGACCCAGTACTTC

D: TRBD1
size: few
V: TRBV2
J: TRBJ1-5
length: 15
CDR3: CASSGQGLIGQPQHF
DNA: TGTGCCAGCAGTGGACAGGGCTTGATAGGTCAGCCCCAGCATTTT

D: -
size: -
V: TRBV10-2
J: TRBJ2-5
length: 13
CDR3: CASSSADQETQYF
DNA: TGCGCCAGCAGTTCCGCGGACCAAGAGACCCAGTACTTC

D: -
size: -
V: TRBV6-1
J: TRBJ2-3
length: 13
CDR3: CASSLRDSDTQYF
DNA: TGTGCCAGCAGCCTACGGGACTCAGATACGCAGTATTTT

D: -
size: -
V: TRBV18
J: TRBJ2-3
length: 16
CDR3: CASSLSRTGRTDTQYF
DNA: TGTGCCAGCTCACTCTCACGGACGGGGAGAACAGATACGCAGTATTTT

D: -
size: -
V: TRBV30
J: TRBJ1-1
length: 13
CDR3: CAWSPQLNTEAFF
DNA: TGTGCCTGGAGTCCACAGCTGAACACTGAAGCTTTCTTT

D: -
size: -
V: TRBV7-2
J: TRBJ2-7
length: 16
CDR3: CASSPGVWEVSYEQYF
DNA: TGTGCCAGCAGCCCCGGGGTGTGGGAGGTTTCATACGAGCAGTACTTC

D: -
size: -
V: TRBV6-5
J: TRBJ1-4
length: 15
CDR3: CASKLGLGSNEKLFF
DNA: TGTGCCAGCAAGTTAGGTCTGGGGTCGAATGAAAAACTGTTTTTT

D: TRBD1
size: -
V: TRBV11-2
J: TRBJ2-5
length: 16
CDR3: CASSRTGGNYQETQYF
DNA: TGTGCCAGCAGCCGGACAGGGGGCAACTACCAAGAGACCCAGTACTTC